These T cell receptor beta chains were read from a single sample in a study of CD8 T cells in ankylosing spondylitis. TCRdb re-derived calls from the 5' RACE reads in MiXCR, one entry per CDR3 protein. Of nearly 350,000 distinct CDR3 sequences listed, roughly 14% were seen once; the top ten hold about 1.1%. The material sequenced was blood, either unsorted or a sorted T cell fraction (not recorded which). Every receptor here comes from a male donor with ankylosing spondylitis or in good health (not recorded which). Both conserved end residues are part of each CDR3. The D gene is left open where the match is weak. Clone sizes are given selectively: once, few, many, or a class where the clone is expanded.

clone_size: few
j_call: TRBJ2-3
d_call: NA
v_call: TRBV11-2
cdr3_aa: CASSLGRGMNTDTQYF
cdr3_nt: TGTGCCAGCAGCTTAGGTCGGGGGATGAACACAGATACGCAGTATTTT

clone_size: NA
j_call: TRBJ2-3
d_call: NA
v_call: TRBV25-1
cdr3_aa: CASSERAPGAFLGSTDTQYF
cdr3_nt: TGTGCCAGCAGTGAAAGGGCACCCGGGGCTTTCCTAGGGAGCACAGATACGCAGTATTTT

clone_size: NA
j_call: TRBJ1-2
d_call: TRBD1
v_call: TRBV29-1
cdr3_aa: CSVAGQGASTYGYTF
cdr3_nt: TGCAGCGTTGCGGGACAGGGGGCAAGCACCTATGGCTACACCTTC

clone_size: NA
j_call: TRBJ1-1
d_call: NA
v_call: TRBV19
cdr3_aa: CATKKAGLPEAFF
cdr3_nt: TGTGCCACCAAAAAGGCGGGGCTACCTGAAGCTTTCTTT

clone_size: many
j_call: TRBJ2-3
d_call: NA
v_call: TRBV5-1
cdr3_aa: CASSSQPRGRDLTDTQYF
cdr3_nt: TGCGCCAGCAGCTCACAGCCCAGGGGCAGAGACCTCACAGATACGCAGTATTTT

clone_size: many
j_call: TRBJ2-1
d_call: NA
v_call: TRBV6-5
cdr3_aa: CASSLAWYNEQFF
cdr3_nt: TGTGCCAGCAGTTTAGCGTGGTACAATGAGCAGTTCTTC

clone_size: many
j_call: TRBJ2-3
d_call: NA
v_call: TRBV2
cdr3_aa: CASSEDSTRTF
cdr3_nt: TGTGCCAGCAGTGAAGATAGTACTAGGACCTTT

clone_size: NA
j_call: TRBJ1-3
d_call: NA
v_call: TRBV2
cdr3_aa: CASSEREHSGNTIYF
cdr3_nt: TGTGCCAGCAGTGAAAGGGAGCACTCTGGAAACACCATATATTTT

clone_size: NA
j_call: TRBJ2-7
d_call: NA
v_call: TRBV11-2
cdr3_aa: CASSHSVSEQYF
cdr3_nt: TGTGCCAGCAGTCATTCGGTTTCCGAGCAGTACTTC

clone_size: many
j_call: TRBJ2-3
d_call: NA
v_call: TRBV5-1
cdr3_aa: CASSLRADRWMEKDTQYF
cdr3_nt: TGCGCCAGCAGCCTACGAGCTGACAGATGGATGGAAAAAGATACGCAGTATTTT

clone_size: few
j_call: TRBJ1-5
d_call: TRBD1
v_call: TRBV20-1
cdr3_aa: CSARRDRDPAQHF
cdr3_nt: TGCAGTGCTCGCCGGGACAGGGATCCAGCCCAGCATTTT

clone_size: many
j_call: TRBJ2-3
d_call: TRBD2
v_call: TRBV29-1
cdr3_aa: CSVVVGRSPSAPDTQYF
cdr3_nt: TGCAGCGTTGTAGTCGGGAGGTCCCCCTCTGCACCAGATACGCAGTATTTT

clone_size: NA
j_call: TRBJ1-1
d_call: NA
v_call: TRBV27
cdr3_aa: CASSLARGETEAFF
cdr3_nt: TGTGCCAGCAGTCTAGCCCGGGGGGAGACTGAAGCTTTCTTT

clone_size: few
j_call: TRBJ2-1
d_call: NA
v_call: TRBV5-1
cdr3_aa: CASSESGYVDEQFF
cdr3_nt: TGCGCCAGCAGCGAGTCAGGGTACGTCGATGAGCAGTTCTTC

clone_size: few
j_call: TRBJ2-3
d_call: NA
v_call: TRBV9
cdr3_aa: CASSVMGNRDTQYF
cdr3_nt: TGTGCCAGCAGCGTAATGGGGAACCGGGATACGCAGTATTTT

clone_size: few
j_call: TRBJ2-7
d_call: TRBD2
v_call: TRBV10-3
cdr3_aa: CAISASTLTSGIYEQYF
cdr3_nt: TGTGCCATCAGTGCCTCAACCTTGACTAGCGGTATCTACGAGCAGTACTTC

clone_size: few
j_call: TRBJ2-7
d_call: TRBD2
v_call: TRBV6-5
cdr3_aa: CASSYGGTRAYEQYF
cdr3_nt: TGTGCCAGCAGTTACGGCGGGACTAGGGCCTACGAGCAGTACTTC

clone_size: many
j_call: TRBJ2-1
d_call: TRBD2
v_call: TRBV4-1
cdr3_aa: CASSQGGWGLAGEQFF
cdr3_nt: TGCGCCAGCAGCCAAGGGGGATGGGGACTAGCGGGTGAGCAGTTCTTC

clone_size: few
j_call: TRBJ1-2
d_call: TRBD1
v_call: TRBV27
cdr3_aa: CASSNPQGGNYGYTF
cdr3_nt: TGTGCCAGCAGTAACCCACAGGGGGGTAACTATGGCTACACCTTC

clone_size: NA
j_call: TRBJ2-1
d_call: TRBD1
v_call: TRBV7-8
cdr3_aa: CASSITGGWQFF
cdr3_nt: TGTGCCAGCAGCATTACAGGGGGCTGGCAGTTCTTC

clone_size: NA
j_call: TRBJ2-5
d_call: NA
v_call: TRBV7-9
cdr3_aa: CASSYGGAETQYF
cdr3_nt: TGTGCCAGCAGCTACGGAGGGGCAGAGACCCAGTACTTC

clone_size: few
j_call: TRBJ1-6
d_call: TRBD1
v_call: TRBV2
cdr3_aa: CASLTGANSPLHF
cdr3_nt: TGTGCCAGCTTGACAGGGGCGAATTCACCCCTCCACTTT

clone_size: NA
j_call: TRBJ2-3
d_call: TRBD2
v_call: TRBV6-5
cdr3_aa: CASSYSQRGGTDTQYF
cdr3_nt: TGTGCCAGCAGTTACTCGCAGCGGGGGGGTACAGATACGCAGTATTTT

clone_size: few
j_call: TRBJ2-7
d_call: NA
v_call: TRBV29-1
cdr3_aa: CSVRGKGNSYEQYF
cdr3_nt: TGCAGCGTAAGGGGAAAGGGTAATTCCTACGAGCAGTACTTC

clone_size: few
j_call: TRBJ2-2
d_call: TRBD2
v_call: TRBV3-1
cdr3_aa: CASSQVPTAGTSTGELFF
cdr3_nt: TGTGCCAGCAGCCAAGTACCCACGGCCGGGACTAGCACCGGGGAGCTGTTTTTT

clone_size: NA
j_call: TRBJ2-7
d_call: NA
v_call: TRBV5-1
cdr3_aa: CASSPFAGSPYEQYF
cdr3_nt: TGCGCCAGCAGCCCGTTTGCGGGATCTCCCTACGAGCAGTACTTC

clone_size: many
j_call: TRBJ1-5
d_call: NA
v_call: TRBV11-2
cdr3_aa: CASSFQGIGQPQHF
cdr3_nt: TGTGCCAGCAGCTTTCAAGGAATCGGTCAGCCCCAGCATTTT

clone_size: NA
j_call: TRBJ1-2
d_call: NA
v_call: TRBV3-1
cdr3_aa: CASSPPGANYGYTF
cdr3_nt: TGTGCCAGCAGCCCCCCAGGAGCTAACTATGGCTACACCTTC

clone_size: NA
j_call: TRBJ2-7
d_call: TRBD2
v_call: TRBV5-1
cdr3_aa: CASSLASGSTYEQYF
cdr3_nt: TGCGCCAGCAGCTTGGCCAGCGGGAGTACCTACGAGCAGTACTTC

clone_size: many
j_call: TRBJ2-1
d_call: NA
v_call: TRBV9
cdr3_aa: CASSRAASSYNEQFF
cdr3_nt: TGTGCCAGCAGCCGTGCTGCGAGCTCCTACAATGAGCAGTTCTTC

clone_size: few
j_call: TRBJ2-2
d_call: NA
v_call: TRBV5-1
cdr3_aa: CASRSGHGTGELFF
cdr3_nt: TGCGCCAGCAGATCGGGGCACGGCACCGGGGAGCTGTTTTTT

clone_size: NA
j_call: TRBJ1-2
d_call: NA
v_call: TRBV12-3/TRBV12-4
cdr3_aa: CASSLEENYGYTF
cdr3_nt: TGTGCCAGCAGTTTAGAGGAAAACTATGGCTACACCTTC

clone_size: many
j_call: TRBJ1-1
d_call: NA
v_call: TRBV12-3/TRBV12-4
cdr3_aa: CASTSQGGNTEAFF
cdr3_nt: TGTGCCAGCACCTCTCAAGGGGGGAACACTGAAGCTTTCTTT

clone_size: NA
j_call: TRBJ2-5
d_call: NA
v_call: TRBV6-2/TRBV6-3
cdr3_aa: CASKSTWIRETQYF
cdr3_nt: TGTGCCAGCAAGTCGACCTGGATTCGGGAGACCCAGTACTTC

clone_size: NA
j_call: TRBJ2-3
d_call: TRBD1
v_call: TRBV28
cdr3_aa: CASSLGGTGIDTQYF
cdr3_nt: TGTGCCAGCAGTTTGGGCGGGACAGGGATAGATACGCAGTATTTT

clone_size: few
j_call: TRBJ2-5
d_call: TRBD2
v_call: TRBV20-1
cdr3_aa: CSATRTSGQETQYF
cdr3_nt: TGCAGTGCTACTCGGACTAGCGGCCAAGAGACCCAGTACTTC

clone_size: NA
j_call: TRBJ2-6
d_call: NA
v_call: TRBV5-4
cdr3_aa: CASSTGSSSGANVLTF
cdr3_nt: TGTGCCAGCAGCACAGGTAGTAGCTCTGGGGCCAACGTCCTGACTTTC

clone_size: few
j_call: TRBJ2-1
d_call: TRBD2
v_call: TRBV2
cdr3_aa: CVWCLAGSNEQFF
cdr3_nt: TGTGTTTGGTGTCTAGCGGGGTCCAATGAGCAGTTCTTC

clone_size: NA
j_call: TRBJ2-7
d_call: NA
v_call: TRBV25-1
cdr3_aa: CASSEDYRREQYF
cdr3_nt: TGTGCCAGCAGTGAAGACTACCGCCGGGAGCAGTACTTC

clone_size: NA
j_call: TRBJ2-5
d_call: NA
v_call: TRBV27
cdr3_aa: CASSPSDGYQETQYF
cdr3_nt: TGTGCCAGCAGTCCCAGCGACGGATACCAAGAGACCCAGTACTTC

clone_size: many
j_call: TRBJ2-3
d_call: TRBD2
v_call: TRBV9
cdr3_aa: CASSVGTSGGTDTQYF
cdr3_nt: TGTGCCAGCAGCGTAGGGACTAGCGGGGGCACAGATACGCAGTATTTT

clone_size: NA
j_call: TRBJ2-7
d_call: TRBD2
v_call: TRBV5-1
cdr3_aa: CASERTSNSFEQYF
cdr3_nt: TGCGCCAGCGAAAGGACTAGCAACTCCTTCGAGCAGTACTTC

clone_size: NA
j_call: TRBJ2-4
d_call: NA
v_call: TRBV10-3
cdr3_aa: CAISELAKNIQYF
cdr3_nt: TGTGCCATCAGTGAACTAGCCAAAAACATTCAGTACTTC

clone_size: once
j_call: TRBJ1-2
d_call: NA
v_call: TRBV7-8
cdr3_aa: CASSQPWDTFYGYTF
cdr3_nt: TGTGCCAGCAGCCAGCCATGGGACACCTTCTATGGCTACACCTTC

clone_size: few
j_call: TRBJ1-1
d_call: NA
v_call: TRBV14
cdr3_aa: CASSQELLNTEAFF
cdr3_nt: TGTGCCAGCAGCCAAGAATTGCTGAACACTGAAGCTTTCTTT

clone_size: many
j_call: TRBJ1-6
d_call: NA
v_call: TRBV20-1
cdr3_aa: CSARDPAVSNSPLHF
cdr3_nt: TGCAGTGCTAGAGATCCCGCAGTTTCTAATTCACCCCTCCACTTT

clone_size: few
j_call: TRBJ2-5
d_call: NA
v_call: TRBV6-1
cdr3_aa: CASSSKGVSGQETQYF
cdr3_nt: TGTGCCAGCAGTAGTAAGGGGGTTTCGGGCCAAGAGACCCAGTACTTC

clone_size: NA
j_call: TRBJ2-7
d_call: NA
v_call: TRBV3-1
cdr3_aa: CATCQDWPMGSSYEQYF
cdr3_nt: TGTGCCACCTGCCAAGATTGGCCCATGGGAAGCTCCTACGAGCAGTACTTC